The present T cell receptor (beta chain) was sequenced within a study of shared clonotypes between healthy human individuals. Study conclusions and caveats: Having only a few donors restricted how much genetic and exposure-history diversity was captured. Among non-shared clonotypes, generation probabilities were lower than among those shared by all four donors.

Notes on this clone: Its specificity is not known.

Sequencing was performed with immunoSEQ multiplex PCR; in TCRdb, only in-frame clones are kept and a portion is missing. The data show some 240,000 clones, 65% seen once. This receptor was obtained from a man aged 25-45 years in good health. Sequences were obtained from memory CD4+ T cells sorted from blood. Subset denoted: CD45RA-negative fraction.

The CDR3 DNA reads TGCGCCAGCAGCCCTGCCGAGGACAGCTCCTACGAGCAGTACTTC. It specifies CASSPAEDSSYEQYF. V is TRBV5-1 and J is TRBJ2-7; tentatively, D is TRBD1 (6 bases). Germline V gene lookup returns CDR1 SGHRS and CDR2 YFSETQ. There are 15 residues in the CDR3. Trimming took 4 bases from V and 0 from J, leaving 14 bases between them.